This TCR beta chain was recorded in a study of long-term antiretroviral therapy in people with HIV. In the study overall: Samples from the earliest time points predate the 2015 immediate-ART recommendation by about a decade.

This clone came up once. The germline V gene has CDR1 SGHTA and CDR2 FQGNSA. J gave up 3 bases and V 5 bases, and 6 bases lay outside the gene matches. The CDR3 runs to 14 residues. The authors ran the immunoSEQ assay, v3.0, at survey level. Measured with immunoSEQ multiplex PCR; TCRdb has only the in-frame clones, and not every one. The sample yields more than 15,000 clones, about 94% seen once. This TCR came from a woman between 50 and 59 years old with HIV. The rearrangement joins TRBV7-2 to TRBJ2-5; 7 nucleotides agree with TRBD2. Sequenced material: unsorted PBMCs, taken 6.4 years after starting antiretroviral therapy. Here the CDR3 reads CASSQQGGKETQYF. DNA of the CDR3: TGTGCCAGCAGCCAGCAGGGAGGGAAAGAGACCCAGTACTTC.